One and the same sample provided the 16 T cell receptor beta chains below, sequenced in a study of OX40 agonist ivuxolimab in advanced cancers. The repertoire was sequenced with immunoSEQ multiplex PCR; TCRdb's copy has only in-frame clones and lacks some. The sample carries 50,000 to 75,000 clones, 79% recorded once. Sample: CD4+ or CD8+ T cells sorted from blood, taken in a trial of the OX40 agonist ivuxolimab. The source is an adult with an advanced solid tumor such as melanoma, head and neck, liver or kidney cancer.

The chain combines TRBV5-1 with TRBJ2-2, with 9 bases fitting TRBD1. The V and J ends lost 5 bases and 6 bases, in that order; junction bases with no gene match: 5. In germline, CDR1 is SGHRS, CDR2 YFSETQ. The CDR3 extends over 14 amino acids. The CDR3 bases are TGCGCCAGCAGTTACAGGGGGCATGCCGGGGAGCTGTTTTTT. Protein: CASSYRGHAGELFF.

For the CDR3, the DNA is TGTGCCAGCAGCTTAGGACTAGCGGGCGGGCAGGAGACCCAGTACTTC. Amino acid sequence: CASSLGLAGGQETQYF. The chain joins TRBV11-2 to TRBJ2-5; 10 bases fit TRBD2. CDR3 length: 16 amino acids. Germline V lookup: CDR1 SGHAT, CDR2 FQNNGV. V trimming: 1 base; J trimming: 5 bases; junction bases outside the gene matches: 7.

This chain joins TRBV7-3 and TRBJ2-3, with TRBD2 matching 11 bases. With 0 bases clipped from V and 0 bases from J, the junction kept 2 bases outside the gene matches. The CDR3 covers 17 residues. Germline loops: CDR1 SGHTA, CDR2 FQGTGA. CDR3 nucleotides: TGTGCCAGCAGCTTAACTAGCGGGGGGGCTAGCACAGATACGCAGTATTTT. Residues: CASSLTSGGASTDTQYF.

The chain recombines TRBV6-5 with TRBJ2-5; D gene uncertain. The V end lost 0 bases, the J end lost 5 bases, and 10 bases lay between the germline ends. The CDR3 covers 14 residues. Per germline, CDR1 MNHEY and CDR2 SVGAGI. For the CDR3, the DNA is TGTGCCAGCAGTTACTCTAGACTCGGTGAGACCCAGTACTTC. Its protein product is CASSYSRLGETQYF.

The gene calls are TRBV18 and TRBJ2-2; no definite D call. Germline-derived CDR1 and CDR2 are KGHSH and LQKENI. The ends were cut back, 3 bases at V and 0 bases at J, with 11 bases in the middle. This CDR3 has 16 amino acids. The CDR3 loop reads CASSPVGPPNTGELFF. The CDR3 DNA sequence: TGTGCCAGCTCACCGGTAGGACCGCCGAACACCGGGGAGCTGTTTTTT.

In its sample, this clone was seen once. V is TRBV2 and J is TRBJ2-5; D uncertain. The J call is doubtful: the DNA matches TRBJ2-7 better. The CDR3 totals 13 residues. Per germline, CDR1 SNHLY and CDR2 FYNNEI. The CDR3 DNA follows: TGTGCCAGCAACGGCGTCTACTCCTACGAGCAGTACTTC. It translates to CASNGVYSYEQYF.

The CDR3 nucleotides read TGTGCCAGCTCATTAGACGACCGGGAGCAGTACTTC. Encoded protein: CASSLDDREQYF. This chain links TRBV18 with TRBJ2-7; no clear D gene. Germline lookup yields CDR1 KGHSH and CDR2 LQKENI. The CDR3 spans 12 residues. V lost 5 bases and J lost 7, with 12 bases in between.

The CDR3 is CASSRVEAFF. In DNA form, the CDR3 reads TGTGCCAGCAGCAGGGTGGAAGCTTTCTTT. This rearrangement joins TRBV7-8 to TRBJ1-1, with no clear D. Germline CDR1 SGHVS, CDR2 FQNEAQ. V dropped 5 bases and J dropped 8 bases, with 6 bases sitting between them. This CDR3 spans 10 amino acids.

Concerning this clone: A read error may account for a junction end that differs from germline. The chain combines TRBV4-1 with TRBJ1-6, with D possibly TRBD1 on 5 matching bases. CDR1 and CDR2 (germline): MGHRA, YSYEKL. The CDR3 has 17 residues. CDR3 DNA: TGCGCCAGCAGCCAAATAACGGACAAGGGAGGGAATTCATCCCTCCACTTT. Translated: CASSQITDKGGNSSLHF.

This chain links TRBV6-5 with TRBJ2-3; no reliable D call. Trimming stripped 8 bases from V and 0 bases from J, with 12 bases between. The length of the CDR3 is 14 residues. Germline V CDR1 and CDR2: MNHEY, SVGAGI. In nucleotides, the CDR3 is TGTGCCAGCTCCGCTAGGTGGAGCACAGATACGCAGTATTTT. It codes for CASSARWSTDTQYF.

The chain links TRBV30 to TRBJ1-1; D may be TRBD1 (6 bases). V dropped 4 bases and J dropped 5 bases, with 14 bases sitting between them. The CDR3 has 13 amino acids. Germline V gives CDR1 GTSNPN, CDR2 SVGIG (reference sequence). DNA of the CDR3: TGTGCCTGGAACACACAGGGCCCGACTGAAGCTTTCTTT. This encodes CAWNTQGPTEAFF.

This chain links TRBV2 with TRBJ1-1; tentative D call: TRBD1 (5 bases). Per the germline V gene, CDR1 is SNHLY and CDR2 is FYNNEI. V lost 1 base and J lost 5, with 8 bases in between. This CDR3 spans 13 amino acids. CDR3 region: CASSEGEGTEAFF. The CDR3 DNA is TGTGCCAGCAGTGAAGGGGAGGGGACTGAAGCTTTCTTT.

The genes are TRBV6-5 and TRBJ1-1; 9 nucleotides line up with TRBD1. The CDR3 contains 15 residues. Germline assignment: CDR1 MNHEY and CDR2 SVGAGI. J was trimmed by 1 base and V by 0 bases; bases with no gene match: 0. CDR3 residues: CASSYSGQGNTEAFF. As DNA, the CDR3 is TGTGCCAGCAGTTACTCGGGACAGGGGAACACTGAAGCTTTCTTT.

This sequence joins TRBV19 and TRBJ1-5; tentative D call: TRBD1 (6 bases). Germline V gives CDR1 LNHDA, CDR2 SQIVND (reference sequence). V was pared by 6 bases and J by 0 bases, with 18 bases between. This CDR3 spans 17 amino acids. The CDR3 nucleotides are TGTGCCAGTAGGAAACTCCCTGGACAGTTTAGCAATCAGCCCCAGCATTTT. It specifies CASRKLPGQFSNQPQHF. Using reference TRBV19 and TRBJ1-5 for the parts outside the CDR3, the full variable domain is DGGITQSPKYLFRKEGQNVTLSCEQNLNHDAMYWYRQDPGQGLRLIYYSQIVNDFQKGDIAEGYSVSREKKESFPLTVTSAQKNPTAFYLCASRKLPGQFSNQPQHFGDGTRLSIL.

Regarding this clone: The conserved closing phenylalanine or tryptophan is absent in this CDR3, likely reflecting a read error. The chain employs TRBV5-1 and TRBJ1-2; a weak D match, TRBD1 (5 bases). Trimming pared 4 bases from V and 1 base from J, leaving 8 bases between. CDR1 is SGHRS and CDR2 is YFSETQ in the germline V gene. This CDR3 region has 13 residues. CDR3 region: CASSPGLNYGYTL. The CDR3 DNA follows: TGCGCCAGCAGCCCGGGACTTAACTATGGCTACACCCTC.

The chain carries TRBV4-1 and TRBJ2-1; 11 bases map to TRBD2. V trimming: 3 bases; J trimming: 8 bases; junction bases outside the gene matches: 9. The CDR3 contains 16 residues. Germline V lookup: CDR1 MGHRA, CDR2 YSYEKL. CDR3 sequence (DNA): TGCGCCAGCAGCCAGGGTAGCGGGGGGGCCACATATGAGCAGTTCTTC. Encoded protein: CASSQGSGGATYEQFF.